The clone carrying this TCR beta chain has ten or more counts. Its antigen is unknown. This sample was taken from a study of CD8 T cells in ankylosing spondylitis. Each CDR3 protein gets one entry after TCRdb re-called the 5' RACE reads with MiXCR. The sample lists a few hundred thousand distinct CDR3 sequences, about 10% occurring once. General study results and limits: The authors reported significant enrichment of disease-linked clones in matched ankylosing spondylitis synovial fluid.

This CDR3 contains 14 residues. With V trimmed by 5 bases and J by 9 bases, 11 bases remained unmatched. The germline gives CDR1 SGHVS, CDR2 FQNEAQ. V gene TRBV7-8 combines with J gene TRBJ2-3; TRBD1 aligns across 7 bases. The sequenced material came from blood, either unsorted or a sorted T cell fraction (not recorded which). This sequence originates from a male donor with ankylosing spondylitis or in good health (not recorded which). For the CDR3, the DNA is TGTGCCAGCAGCAGGGGGCCCACCAAAGTAACGCAGTATTTT. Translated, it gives CASSRGPTKVTQYF.